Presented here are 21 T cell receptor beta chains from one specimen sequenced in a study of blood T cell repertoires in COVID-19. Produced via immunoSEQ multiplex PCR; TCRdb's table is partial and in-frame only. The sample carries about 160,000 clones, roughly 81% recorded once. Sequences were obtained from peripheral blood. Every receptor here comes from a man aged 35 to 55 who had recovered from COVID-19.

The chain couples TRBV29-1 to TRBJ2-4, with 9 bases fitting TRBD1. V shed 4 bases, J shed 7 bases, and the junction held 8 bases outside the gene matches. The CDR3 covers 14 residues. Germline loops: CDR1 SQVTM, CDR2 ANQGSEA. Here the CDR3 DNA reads TGCAGCGTTGGTATCGGGACAGGGCCCAACATTCAGTACTTC. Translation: CSVGIGTGPNIQYF.

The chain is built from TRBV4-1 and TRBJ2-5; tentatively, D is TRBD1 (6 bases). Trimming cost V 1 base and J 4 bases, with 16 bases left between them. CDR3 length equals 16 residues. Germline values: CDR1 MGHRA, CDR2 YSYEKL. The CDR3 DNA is TGCGCCAGCAGCCAAGGAACCCAGCCCAGGGGAGAGACCCAGTACTTC. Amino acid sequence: CASSQGTQPRGETQYF.

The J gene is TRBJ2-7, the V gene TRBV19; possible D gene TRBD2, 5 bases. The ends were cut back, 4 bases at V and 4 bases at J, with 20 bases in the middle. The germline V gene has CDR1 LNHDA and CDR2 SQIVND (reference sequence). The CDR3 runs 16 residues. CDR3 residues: CASSTGAADGGYEQYF. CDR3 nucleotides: TGTGCCAGTAGTACAGGCGCCGCAGACGGCGGGTACGAGCAGTACTTC.

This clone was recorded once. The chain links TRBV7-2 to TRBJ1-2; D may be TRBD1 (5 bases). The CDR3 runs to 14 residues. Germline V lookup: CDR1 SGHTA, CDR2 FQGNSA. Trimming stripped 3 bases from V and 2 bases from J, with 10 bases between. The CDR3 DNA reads TGTGCCAGCAGCTTTTCCGGGGGAAACTATGGCTACACCTTC. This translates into CASSFSGGNYGYTF.

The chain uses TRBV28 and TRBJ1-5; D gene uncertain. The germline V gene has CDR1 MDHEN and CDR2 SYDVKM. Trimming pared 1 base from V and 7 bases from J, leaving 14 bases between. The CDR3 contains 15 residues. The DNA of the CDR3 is TGTGCCAGCAGTTTATATTCCCCCGGAGGGCAGCCCCAGCATTTT. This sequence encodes CASSLYSPGGQPQHF.

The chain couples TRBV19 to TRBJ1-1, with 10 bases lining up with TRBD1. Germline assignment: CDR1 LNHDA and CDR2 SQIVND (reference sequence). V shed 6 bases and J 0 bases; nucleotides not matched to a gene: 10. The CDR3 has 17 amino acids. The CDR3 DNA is TGTGCCAGTAGCCCTACCCCGGACAGGGGGATGAACACTGAAGCTTTCTTT. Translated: CASSPTPDRGMNTEAFF.

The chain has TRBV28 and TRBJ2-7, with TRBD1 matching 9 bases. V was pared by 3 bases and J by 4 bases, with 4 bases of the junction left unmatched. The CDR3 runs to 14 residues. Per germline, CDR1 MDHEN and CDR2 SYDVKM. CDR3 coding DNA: TGTGCCAGCAGTTTTTTGGACAGGGGTTACGAGCAGTACTTC. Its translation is CASSFLDRGYEQYF.

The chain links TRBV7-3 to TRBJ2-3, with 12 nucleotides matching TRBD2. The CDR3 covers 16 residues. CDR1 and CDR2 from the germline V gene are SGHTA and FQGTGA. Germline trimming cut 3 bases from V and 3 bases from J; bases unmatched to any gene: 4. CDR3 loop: CASSFSGTSGTDTQYF. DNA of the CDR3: TGTGCCAGCAGCTTCTCCGGGACTAGCGGGACAGATACGCAGTATTTT.

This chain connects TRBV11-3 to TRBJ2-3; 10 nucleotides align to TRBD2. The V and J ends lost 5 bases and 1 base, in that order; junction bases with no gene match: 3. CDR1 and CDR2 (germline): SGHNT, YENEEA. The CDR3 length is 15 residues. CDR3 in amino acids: CASSPGTSGTDTQYF. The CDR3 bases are TGTGCCAGCAGCCCGGGGACTAGCGGCACAGATACGCAGTATTTT.

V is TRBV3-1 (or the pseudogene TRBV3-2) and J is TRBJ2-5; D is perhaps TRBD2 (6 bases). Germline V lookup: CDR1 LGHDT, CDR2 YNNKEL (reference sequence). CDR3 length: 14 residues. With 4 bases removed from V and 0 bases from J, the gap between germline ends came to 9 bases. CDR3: CASSPAGNQETQYF. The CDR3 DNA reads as TGTGCCAGCAGCCCAGCGGGCAACCAAGAGACCCAGTACTTC.

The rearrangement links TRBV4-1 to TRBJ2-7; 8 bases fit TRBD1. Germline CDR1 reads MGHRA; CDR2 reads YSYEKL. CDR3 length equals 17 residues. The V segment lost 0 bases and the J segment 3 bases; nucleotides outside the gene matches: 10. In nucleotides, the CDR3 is TGCGCCAGCAGCCAAGATCCCCCGGGACAGGTCAACTACGAGCAGTACTTC. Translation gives CASSQDPPGQVNYEQYF.

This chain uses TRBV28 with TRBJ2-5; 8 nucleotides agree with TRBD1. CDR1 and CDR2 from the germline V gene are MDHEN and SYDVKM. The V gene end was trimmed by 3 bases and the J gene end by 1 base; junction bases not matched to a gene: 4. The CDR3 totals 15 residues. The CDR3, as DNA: TGTGCCAGCAGTTTGACAGGGGTCCCCCAAGAGACCCAGTACTTC. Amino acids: CASSLTGVPQETQYF.

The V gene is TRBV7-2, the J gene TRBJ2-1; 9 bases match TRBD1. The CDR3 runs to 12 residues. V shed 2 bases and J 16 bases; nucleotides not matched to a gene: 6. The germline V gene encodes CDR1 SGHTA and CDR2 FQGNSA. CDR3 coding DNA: TGTGCCAGCAGCTTAACCCGGGACAGGGCTTTCTTC. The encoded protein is CASSLTRDRAFF.

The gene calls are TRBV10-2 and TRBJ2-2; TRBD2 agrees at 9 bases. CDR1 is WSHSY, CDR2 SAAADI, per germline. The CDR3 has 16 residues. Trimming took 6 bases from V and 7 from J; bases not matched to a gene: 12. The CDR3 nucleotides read TGCGCCAGCAGGGATCCTGGCGGGGGGGCCGGCGGGGAGCTGTTTTTT. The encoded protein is CASRDPGGGAGGELFF.

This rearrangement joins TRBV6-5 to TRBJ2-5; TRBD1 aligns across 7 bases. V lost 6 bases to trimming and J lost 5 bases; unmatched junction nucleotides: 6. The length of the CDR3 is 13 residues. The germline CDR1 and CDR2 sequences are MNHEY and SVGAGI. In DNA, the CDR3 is TGTGCCAGCAGGAAGACAGGGTCTGAGACCCAGTACTTC. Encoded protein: CASRKTGSETQYF.

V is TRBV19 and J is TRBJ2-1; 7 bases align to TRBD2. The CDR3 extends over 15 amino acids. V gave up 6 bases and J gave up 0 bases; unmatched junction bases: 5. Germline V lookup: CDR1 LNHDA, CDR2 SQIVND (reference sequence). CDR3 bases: TGTGCCAGTAGAACAGCGGGAAGCTCCTACAATGAGCAGTTCTTC. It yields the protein CASRTAGSSYNEQFF.

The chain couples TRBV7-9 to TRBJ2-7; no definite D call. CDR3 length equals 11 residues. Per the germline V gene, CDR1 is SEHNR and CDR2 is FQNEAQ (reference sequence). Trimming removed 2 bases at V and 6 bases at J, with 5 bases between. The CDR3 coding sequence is TGTGCCAGCAGCTTACTATCCGAGCAGTACTTC. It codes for CASSLLSEQYF.

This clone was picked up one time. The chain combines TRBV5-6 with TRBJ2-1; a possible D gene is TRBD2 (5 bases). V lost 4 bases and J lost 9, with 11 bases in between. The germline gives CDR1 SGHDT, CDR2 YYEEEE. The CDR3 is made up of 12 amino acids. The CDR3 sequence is CASSHPRGEQFF. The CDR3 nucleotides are TGTGCCAGCAGCCACCCCCGGGGTGAGCAGTTCTTC.

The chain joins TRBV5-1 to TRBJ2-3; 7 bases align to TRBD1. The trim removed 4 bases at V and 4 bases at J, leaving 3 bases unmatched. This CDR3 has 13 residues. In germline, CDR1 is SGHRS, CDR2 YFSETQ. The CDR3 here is CASSDGQADTQYF. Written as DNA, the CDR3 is TGCGCCAGCAGCGACGGACAGGCAGATACGCAGTATTTT.

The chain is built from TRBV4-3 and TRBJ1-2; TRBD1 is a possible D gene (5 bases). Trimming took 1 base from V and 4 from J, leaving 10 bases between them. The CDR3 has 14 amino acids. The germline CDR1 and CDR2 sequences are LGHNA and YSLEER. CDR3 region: CASSQGDSGYGYTF. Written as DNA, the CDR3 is TGCGCCAGCAGCCAAGGTGACAGTGGCTATGGCTACACCTTC.

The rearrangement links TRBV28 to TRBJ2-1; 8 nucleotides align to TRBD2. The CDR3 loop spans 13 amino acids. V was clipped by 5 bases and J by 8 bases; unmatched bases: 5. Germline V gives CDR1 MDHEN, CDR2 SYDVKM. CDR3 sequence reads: CASSPGLVYEQFF. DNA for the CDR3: TGTGCCAGCAGTCCGGGACTAGTCTATGAGCAGTTCTTC.